The T cell receptor beta chain under discussion was sequenced for a study of CD8+ T cells in alopecia areata. Study at large: At a dose of 5 to 10 mg twice daily, oral tofacitinib was given to treated patients. Tofacitinib therapy took 6 to 18 months; 6 months off drug came after.

Extracted RNA was reverse transcribed, and the resulting cDNA served as sequencing template. Assay: immunoSEQ multiplex PCR; the TCRdb copy retains only in-frame clones and omits some. The sample lists some 150,000 clones, approximately 65% occurring once. This CDR3 comprises 15 residues. The V and J ends lost 3 bases and 1 base, in that order; junction bases with no gene match: 4. CDR1 and CDR2 from the germline V gene are SEHNR and FQNEAQ (reference sequence). Collected material from alopecia areata patients comprised lesional scalp punch biopsies and peripheral blood. The clonotype originates from a human donor with alopecia areata. The starting material was CD8+ T cells sorted from blood, obtained at week 0. The V and J genes are TRBV7-9 and TRBJ1-1; 8 positions agree with TRBD1. This chain's CDR3 is CASSFPTGGNTEAFF. The CDR3 bases are TGTGCCAGCAGCTTCCCCACAGGGGGGAACACTGAAGCTTTCTTT.